The 23 T cell receptor beta chains listed next were all sequenced from one sample in a study of cytomegalovirus exposure and HLA in healthy donors (dated by TCRdb to about 2017). Libraries were made using the immunoSEQ multiplex PCR assay. Here the immuneACCESS table is served through TCRdb, limited to in-frame sequences with V and J called. Missing clones are a known gap in these copies; in checked studies unresolved V genes cover under half, and the rest lacks a known reason. For this sample there are some 120,000 clones; roughly 90% appear just once. The ten largest account for 1.5% to 2% of the sample. The sample was PBMCs. All receptors come from a woman under 30 in good health and CMV-seronegative.

The chain carries TRBV28 and TRBJ2-2; D is perhaps TRBD1 (6 bases). CDR1 and CDR2 (germline): MDHEN, SYDVKM. The CDR3 is 13 amino acids. Trimming stripped 6 bases from V and 7 bases from J, with 12 bases between. CDR3 in amino acids: CASSPPGHGELFF. CDR3 bases: TGTGCCAGCAGCCCACCGGGACACGGGGAGCTGTTTTTT.

This CDR3 is CASSLGQGLSYGYTF. The DNA for the CDR3 is TGCGCCAGCAGCTTGGGACAGGGCCTCTCCTATGGCTACACCTTC. This rearrangement joins TRBV5-1 to TRBJ1-2, with TRBD1 matching over 7 bases. This CDR3 comprises 15 residues. Germline V CDR1 and CDR2: SGHRS, YFSETQ. With V trimmed by 0 bases and J by 4 bases, 6 bases remained unmatched. Full variable domain (outside the CDR3, taken from reference TRBV5-1 and TRBJ1-2): KAGVTQTPRYLIKTRGQQVTLSCSPISGHRSVSWYQQTPGQGLQFLFEYFSETQRNKGNFPGRFSGRQFSNSRSEMNVSTLELGDSALYLCASSLGQGLSYGYTFGSGTRLTVV.

About this clone itself: The junction shows a germline mismatch at one end, possibly a read error. The chain carries TRBV5-6 and TRBJ1-2; 8 bases are shared with TRBD1. Looked up from germline, CDR1 is SGHDT and CDR2 is YYEEEE. This CDR3 comprises 11 residues. CDR3 nucleotide sequence: TGTGCCAGCAGCACCGGGACAGGATCCTCCTTC. This codes for CASSTGTGSSF.

This chain joins TRBV4-1 and TRBJ1-1; no clear D gene. This CDR3 spans 14 amino acids. CDR1 and CDR2 (germline): MGHRA, YSYEKL. V dropped 2 bases and J dropped 5 bases, with 12 bases sitting between them. CDR3 loop: CASSQNGHSTEAFF. The DNA for the CDR3 is TGCGCCAGCAGCCAAAATGGGCACTCTACTGAAGCTTTCTTT.

This chain's CDR3 is CASSLMTLKGAISGNTIYF. For the CDR3, the DNA is TGTGCCAGCAGCCTCATGACTCTTAAAGGGGCGATCTCTGGAAACACCATATATTTT. The V gene is TRBV11-2, the J gene TRBJ1-3; the D gene is possibly TRBD1 (5 bases). The CDR3 has 19 amino acids. V was pared by 5 bases and J by 0 bases, with 23 bases between. Germline assignment: CDR1 SGHAT and CDR2 FQNNGV.

The V and J genes are TRBV27 and TRBJ1-3, with D maybe TRBD1 (5 bases). CDR1 is MNHEY, CDR2 SMNVEV, per germline (reference sequence). CDR3 length: 14 residues. The germline V and J ends were trimmed by 9 bases and 8 bases, with 20 bases remaining between them. In DNA, the CDR3 is TGTGCCAGACAATCACGACACGGGGGTGACACCATATATTTT. It specifies CARQSRHGGDTIYF.

The chain has TRBV27 and TRBJ1-2; tentative D call: TRBD1 (6 bases). There are 11 residues in the CDR3. Deletions cut 7 bases from V and 6 bases from J, with 9 bases between. Germline V lookup: CDR1 MNHEY, CDR2 SMNVEV (reference sequence). The CDR3 loop reads CASKSGDGYTF. The CDR3 DNA reads TGTGCCAGCAAATCAGGGGATGGCTACACCTTC.

V gene TRBV28 combines with J gene TRBJ1-2, with D tentatively TRBD1 (5 bases). The CDR3 has 12 amino acids. In germline, CDR1 is MDHEN, CDR2 SYDVKM. V was cut by 2 bases and J by 7 bases, with 8 bases left in between. The CDR3 DNA reads TGTGCCAGCAGTTTACAGGGTTTTGGCTACACCTTC. This encodes CASSLQGFGYTF.

This chain joins TRBV7-6 and TRBJ2-1; TRBD1 aligns across 10 bases. Per the germline V gene, CDR1 is SGHVS and CDR2 is FNYEAQ. After removal of 4 bases from V and 2 bases from J, the junction contained 2 bases not matched to a gene. The CDR3 runs 15 residues. The chain's CDR3 is CASSSGQGAYNEQFF. As DNA, the CDR3 is TGTGCCAGCAGCTCCGGACAGGGGGCCTACAATGAGCAGTTCTTC. Filled out from reference TRBV7-6 and TRBJ2-1, the complete variable domain reads GAGVSQSPRYKVTKRGQDVALRCDPISGHVSLYWYRQALGQGPEFLTYFNYEAQQDKSGLPNDRFSAERPEGSISTLTIQRTEQRDSAMYRCASSSGQGAYNEQFFGPGTRLTVL.

The chain couples TRBV7-8 to TRBJ2-3; 7 bases line up with TRBD2. After removal of 5 bases from V and 1 base from J, the junction contained 9 bases not matched to a gene. The CDR3 sequence is 16 residues long. Germline lookup yields CDR1 SGHVS and CDR2 FQNEAQ. CDR3 protein: CASSPKTAGGTDTQYF. The CDR3 DNA sequence: TGTGCCAGCAGCCCCAAAACTGCGGGGGGCACAGATACGCAGTATTTT.

This clone was picked up one time. The chain links TRBV15 to TRBJ2-3, with 7 bases lining up with TRBD1. CDR3 length equals 17 residues. Germline CDR1 is LNHNV and CDR2 is YYDKDF (reference sequence). V lost 0 bases and J lost 1; bases outside the gene matches: 7. This CDR3 reads CATSRDNRGRGTDTQYF. The CDR3 DNA is TGTGCCACCAGCAGAGATAATAGGGGGCGCGGCACAGATACGCAGTATTTT.

The chain recombines TRBV5-1 with TRBJ2-5, with 8 bases fitting TRBD2. The V and J ends lost 2 bases and 5 bases, in that order; junction bases with no gene match: 8. This CDR3 is 15 amino acids long. Germline values: CDR1 SGHRS, CDR2 YFSETQ. The chain's CDR3 is CASSFGTRTDETQYF. CDR3 DNA sequence: TGCGCCAGCAGCTTCGGGACTAGGACGGATGAGACCCAGTACTTC.

This chain uses TRBV28 with TRBJ2-3; TRBD1 matches 7 bases. Losses at the gene ends were 3 bases for V and 6 bases for J; bases not matched to a gene: 15. CDR3 size: 17 residues. The V gene's germline CDR1 is MDHEN and CDR2 SYDVKM. The CDR3 loop is CASSFLYERQGGDTQYF. The CDR3 region has the DNA TGTGCCAGCAGTTTCCTTTACGAGCGACAGGGCGGGGATACGCAGTATTTT.

The V call is TRBV9, the J call TRBJ2-1, with 8 bases aligning to TRBD2. V shed 0 bases and J 1 base; nucleotides not matched to a gene: 0. This CDR3 has 15 residues. CDR1 and CDR2 from the germline V gene are SGDLS and YYNGEE. As DNA, the CDR3 is TGTGCCAGCAGCGTAGCGGGGGGGTCCTACAATGAGCAGTTCTTC. Amino acids: CASSVAGGSYNEQFF.

This chain uses TRBV6-5 with TRBJ1-2, with 9 bases identical to TRBD1. The germline V gene has CDR1 MNHEY and CDR2 SVGAGI. With V trimmed by 6 bases and J by 8 bases, 7 bases remained unmatched. The CDR3 runs to 13 residues. The DNA for the CDR3 is TGTGCCAGCAGGTTGGGACAGGGCGGCGGCTACACCTTC. It is translated as CASRLGQGGGYTF.

This clone turned up a few times. J is TRBJ2-2 and V is TRBV2; 8 bases are a match to TRBD2. With 7 bases clipped from V and 4 bases from J, the junction kept 14 bases outside the gene matches. The CDR3 sequence is 17 residues long. In germline, CDR1 is SNHLY, CDR2 FYNNEI. The CDR3 sequence: CASIKEPGLVSTGELFF. The CDR3, as DNA: TGTGCCAGCATCAAAGAGCCGGGACTAGTCTCCACCGGGGAGCTGTTTTTT.

This rearrangement joins TRBV5-1 to TRBJ1-4; a weak D match, TRBD1 (5 bases). V gave up 2 bases and J gave up 7 bases, with 9 bases separating them. This CDR3 contains 13 residues. In germline, CDR1 is SGHRS, CDR2 YFSETQ. The CDR3 reads CASSFGGSEKLFF. The CDR3 region has the DNA TGCGCCAGCAGCTTCGGGGGGAGTGAAAAACTGTTTTTT.

CDR3 amino acids: CASSLRQTPYEQYF. The CDR3 region has the DNA TGTGCCAGCAGCTTAAGACAGACTCCCTACGAGCAGTACTTC. The chain has TRBV5-6 and TRBJ2-7; weak D call: TRBD1 (5 bases). The length of the CDR3 is 14 residues. V lost 2 bases, J lost 2 bases, and 11 bases lay in between. Per the germline V gene, CDR1 is SGHDT and CDR2 is YYEEEE.

This clone was seen only once. This chain joins TRBV5-1 and TRBJ1-2; the match to TRBD1 covers 8 bases. The CDR3 totals 14 residues. Trimming removed 4 bases from V and 2 bases from J; junction bases left unmatched: 4. The germline V gene encodes CDR1 SGHRS and CDR2 YFSETQ. The CDR3 sequence is CASSPGQANYGYTF. For the CDR3, the DNA is TGCGCCAGCAGCCCGGGACAGGCGAACTATGGCTACACCTTC.

V usage is TRBV7-9 and J usage is TRBJ2-7; D remains ambiguous. Trimming took off 2 bases at V and 3 bases at J, with 11 bases between the two ends. The CDR3 runs 14 residues. Germline-derived CDR1 and CDR2 are SEHNR and FQNEAQ (reference sequence). CDR3 loop: CASSLSTVYYEQYF. CDR3 coding DNA: TGTGCCAGCAGCTTATCCACAGTTTACTACGAGCAGTACTTC. The whole variable domain, remainder taken from reference TRBV7-9 and TRBJ2-7, is DTGVSQNPRHKITKRGQNVTFRCDPISEHNRLYWYRQTLGQGPEFLTYFQNEAQLEKSRLLSDRFSAERPKGSFSTLEIQRTEQGDSAMYLCASSLSTVYYEQYFGPGTRLTVT.

The gene calls are TRBV28 and TRBJ2-7; 7 bases fit TRBD1. Germline lookup yields CDR1 MDHEN and CDR2 SYDVKM. This CDR3 comprises 14 residues. The V gene end was trimmed by 5 bases and the J gene end by 0 bases; junction bases not matched to a gene: 4. Here the CDR3 DNA reads TGTGCCAGCAGTCCTGGGACAGACTCCTACGAGCAGTACTTC. Its protein product is CASSPGTDSYEQYF.

The chain uses TRBV5-6 and TRBJ2-7; TRBD2 is a possible D gene (5 bases). Trimming left V 3 bases short and J 2 bases short, with 15 bases between. CDR3 length: 15 residues. The V gene's germline CDR1 is SGHDT and CDR2 YYEEEE. CDR3 DNA: TGTGCCAGCAGCTCCCCCCGGGTCGGGACCTACGAGCAGTACTTC. It encodes CASSSPRVGTYEQYF.

The chain is built from TRBV7-9 and TRBJ1-1; perhaps TRBD1 as D (5 bases). The length of the CDR3 is 15 residues. Trimming cost V 1 base and J 2 bases, with 11 bases left between them. Per the germline V gene, CDR1 is SEHNR and CDR2 is FQNEAQ (reference sequence). Here the CDR3 reads CASSLGWQGNTEAFF. DNA of the CDR3: TGTGCCAGCAGCTTAGGGTGGCAGGGTAACACTGAAGCTTTCTTT.